This is a list of T cell receptor beta chains from one sample in a study of cytomegalovirus exposure and HLA in healthy donors. TCRdb's table, derived via immunoSEQ multiplex PCR, lists solely in-frame clones and lacks some. Here the sample spans around 150,000 clones, 60% to 80% being singletons. The sample consisted of PBMCs. These receptor sequences come from a male donor in good health and CMV-seronegative. Each CDR3 is given with its conserved first and last residue. D genes are given only for firm matches. Clone size is given for some rows only: seen once, a few or many times, or a class if the clone is expanded.

clone size	D gene	V gene	J gene	CDR3 DNA	CDR3 protein
.	TRBD2	TRBV23-1	TRBJ2-1	TGCGCCAGCAGTCAATCAAGGACTAGCGGGAGAGGTAGCTCCTACAATGAGCAGTTCTTC	CASSQSRTSGRGSSYNEQFF
once	.	TRBV19	TRBJ1-2	TGTGCCAGTAGTATAGCGGCCGGGGACTATGGCTACACCTTC	CASSIAAGDYGYTF
.	.	TRBV21-1	TRBJ2-7	TGTGCCAGCAGCACCCGGCCCCCCGGACAGAACTCCTACGAGCAGTACTTC	CASSTRPPGQNSYEQYF
.	.	TRBV7-9	TRBJ2-7	TGTGCCAGCAGCTCCAGCCTTACAGGGCAGTACTTC	CASSSSLTGQYF
.	TRBD1	TRBV11-2	TRBJ2-1	TGTGCCAGCAGCCGAAGCGGGACAGGGGGGGATGAGCAGTTCTTC	CASSRSGTGGDEQFF
few	.	TRBV5-1	TRBJ2-5	TGCGCCAGCAGCATGGGGCAGATAAAACAAGAGACCCAGTACTTC	CASSMGQIKQETQYF
few	TRBD2	TRBV9	TRBJ2-3	TGTGCCAGCAGCTCCAGCGGGAGGGCCGTAGATACGCAGTATTTT	CASSSSGRAVDTQYF
.	TRBD2	TRBV7-2	TRBJ2-2	TGTGCCAGCAGCCTAGGATTACTAGCGAAGAACACCGGGGAGCTGTTTTTT	CASSLGLLAKNTGELFF
.	.	TRBV20-1	TRBJ2-5	TGCAGTGCCGCGTGGAGAGAGACCCAGTACTTC	CSAAWRETQYF
few	TRBD1	TRBV2	TRBJ2-1	TGTGCCAGCAGTGCGACAGGGGTCATCTACAATGAGCAGTTCTTC	CASSATGVIYNEQFF
.	.	TRBV28	TRBJ2-5	TGTGCCAGCAGATCGCAGGTAACCCAGTACTTC	CASRSQVTQYF
.	.	TRBV18	TRBJ1-2	TGTGCCAGCTCTGAGGGGGAGCGCTATGGCTACACCTTC	CASSEGERYGYTF
.	TRBD1	TRBV6-5	TRBJ1-3	TGTGCCACCCACAGGGGCGGGGGAAACACCATATATTTT	CATHRGGGNTIYF
once	.	TRBV2	TRBJ2-7	TGTGCCAGCAGTGGTTTAGCCTACGAGCAGTACTTC	CASSGLAYEQYF
once	TRBD1	TRBV5-4	TRBJ1-4	TGTGCCAGCAGCCTTCGACAGGGAAGCAATGAAAAACTGTTTTTT	CASSLRQGSNEKLFF
.	.	TRBV19	TRBJ2-6	TGTGCCAGTAGTATTGTTCGCCCGAGCTCTGGGGCCAACGTCCTGACTTTC	CASSIVRPSSGANVLTF
.	.	TRBV11-1	TRBJ2-2	TGTGCCAGCAGCTCGGTCTTAGCGGCGAACACCGGGGAGCTGTTTTTT	CASSSVLAANTGELFF
once	TRBD1	TRBV4-1	TRBJ2-7	TGCGCCAGCAGCCAAGATCCCCCTGCAGGGGGCATCCGGGAGCAGTACTTC	CASSQDPPAGGIREQYF
once	.	TRBV18	TRBJ2-3	TGTGCCAGCTCACCCCTAGCGCGGAGAGCGGCAGATACGCAGTATTTT	CASSPLARRAADTQYF
.	TRBD1	TRBV2	TRBJ2-7	TGTGCCAGCAGTGCGGGACAGGGTTCTTACGAGCAGTACTTC	CASSAGQGSYEQYF
.	TRBD2	TRBV7-6	TRBJ2-1	TGTGCCAGCAGCGGAGGACCGGGACTAGCGGCTTACAATGAGCAGTTCTTC	CASSGGPGLAAYNEQFF
few	.	TRBV27	TRBJ2-3	TGTGCCAGCAGGACTAGCACAGATACGCAGTATTTT	CASRTSTDTQYF
.	.	TRBV28	TRBJ1-5	TGTGCCAGCAGTTTTAATACAGGGTCGAGTCAGCCCCAGCATTTT	CASSFNTGSSQPQHF